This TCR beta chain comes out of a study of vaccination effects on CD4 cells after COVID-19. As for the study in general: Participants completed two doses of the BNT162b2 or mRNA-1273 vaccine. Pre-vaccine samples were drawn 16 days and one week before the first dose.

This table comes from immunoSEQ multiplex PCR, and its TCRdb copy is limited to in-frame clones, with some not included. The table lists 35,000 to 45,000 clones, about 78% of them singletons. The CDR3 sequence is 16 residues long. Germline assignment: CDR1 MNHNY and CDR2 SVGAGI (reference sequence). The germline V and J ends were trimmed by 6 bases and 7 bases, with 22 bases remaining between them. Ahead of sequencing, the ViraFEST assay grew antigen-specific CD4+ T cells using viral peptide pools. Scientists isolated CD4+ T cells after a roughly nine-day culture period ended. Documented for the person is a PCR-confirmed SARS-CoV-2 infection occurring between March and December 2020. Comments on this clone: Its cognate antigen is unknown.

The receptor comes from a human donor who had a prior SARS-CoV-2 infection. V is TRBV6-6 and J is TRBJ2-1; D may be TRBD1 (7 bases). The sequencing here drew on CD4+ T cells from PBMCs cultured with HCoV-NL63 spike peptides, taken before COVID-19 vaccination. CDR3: CASRRQGSGVANEQFF. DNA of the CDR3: TGTGCCAGCAGGAGACAGGGTTCGGGGGTAGCTAATGAGCAGTTCTTC.